These 2 T cell receptor beta chains originate from one sample sequenced in a study of cytomegalovirus exposure and HLA in healthy donors. Primers for the PCR totalled 60 Vbeta and 13 Jbeta. Data came from immunoSEQ multiplex PCR; TCRdb stores just in-frame clones and leaves some out. The sample comprises some 150,000 clones, approximately 80% of which are singletons, and approximately 5.7% rests with the top ten. Specimen: PBMCs. These receptors originate from a man aged 30 to 39 in good health and CMV-seropositive.

The V call is TRBV4-1, the J call TRBJ2-1; 15 bases align to TRBD2. The CDR3 is made up of 17 amino acids. Trimming took 4 bases from V and 9 from J; bases not matched to a gene: 10. CDR1 is MGHRA and CDR2 is YSYEKL in the germline V gene. For the CDR3, the DNA is TGCGCCAGCAGCCTCATCGGGACTAGCGGGAGGTTGCGTGAGCAGTTCTTC. Its translation is CASSLIGTSGRLREQFF.

CDR3 in amino acids: CASSRDGNEQYF. The CDR3 DNA sequence: TGTGCCAGCTCAAGAGACGGGAACGAGCAGTACTTC. The gene calls are TRBV18 and TRBJ2-7; TRBD2 might be the D (5 bases). Germline V CDR1 and CDR2: KGHSH, LQKENI. The CDR3 extends over 12 amino acids. The V end lost 5 bases, the J end lost 5 bases, and 10 bases lay between the germline ends.